This T cell receptor (beta chain) comes out of a study of CD8 T cells in ankylosing spondylitis. This clonotype was seen a handful of times. Its antigen remains unidentified. Quantitative 5'-RACE was performed with molecular barcodes, and it yielded the TCR beta libraries. Using its own MiXCR run on the 5' RACE reads, TCRdb lists one record per CDR3 protein. Among 300,000 to 400,000 distinct CDR3 sequences, 14% to 15% were seen once, and the ten largest hold less than 1.1%. Points from the study as a whole: About 8 highly homologous variants made up a TCR beta motif, and this motif appeared characteristic of ankylosing spondylitis blood. Clones tied to disease were said to be significantly enriched in matched ankylosing spondylitis synovial fluid. Relatively rare in peripheral blood, disease-linked clones were also CD8+.

With 0 bases removed from V and 4 bases from J, the gap between germline ends came to 13 bases. In germline, CDR1 is MGHRA, CDR2 YSYEKL. CDR3 length equals 15 residues. The receptor was isolated from a male donor with ankylosing spondylitis or in good health (not recorded which). Material: blood, either unsorted or a sorted T cell fraction (not recorded which). This sequence joins TRBV4-1 and TRBJ2-7; weak D call: TRBD2 (5 bases). The CDR3 DNA is TGCGCCAGCAGCCAAGATAACGGAGGCACATACGAGCAGTACTTC. Encoded protein: CASSQDNGGTYEQYF.